One sample yielded the 25 T cell receptor beta chains listed below, sequenced in a study of T-cell reconstitution after alpha-beta-depleted transplantation in children. For TCRbeta, the library was prepared with unique molecular identifiers. TCRdb called the PCR reads again in MiXCR, with one record for every CDR3 protein. The data hold approximately 400,000 distinct CDR3 sequences, with roughly a tenth observed a single time. Source: PBMCs from the stem cell graft donor, taken from the stem cell graft. The origin of the receptors is a human donor who donated a stem cell graft to a child with acute myeloid leukemia.

A note on this clonotype: A much larger clonotype is one base distant, so this may be a read error. In DNA form, the CDR3 reads TGCAGTGCTAGGGAGCTCGGGACAGGGGCGCAAGAGACCCAGTACTTC. It codes for CSARELGTGAQETQYF. The rearrangement uses TRBV20-1 and TRBJ2-5; 10 nucleotides align to TRBD1. V dropped 3 bases and J dropped 2; count of bases not matched to a gene: 9. Germline-derived CDR1 and CDR2 are DFQATT and SNEGSKA (reference sequence). The CDR3 is 16 amino acids.

For the CDR3, the DNA is TGTGCCAGCAGTACGGTAGCAGATACGCAGTATTTT. As protein: CASSTVADTQYF. The chain recombines TRBV14 with TRBJ2-3; no clear D. CDR3 length equals 12 residues. V was pared by 6 bases and J by 4 bases, with 8 bases between. CDR1 SGHDN and CDR2 FVKESK come from the germline V gene.

The V call is TRBV7-6, the J call TRBJ2-1, with 8 positions matching TRBD2. V lost 1 base and J lost 0; bases outside the gene matches: 2. This CDR3 region has 16 residues. Germline V CDR1 and CDR2: SGHVS, FNYEAQ. For the CDR3, the DNA is TGTGCCAGCAGCTTAGAAAGCGGGAGCTCCTACAATGAGCAGTTCTTC. As protein: CASSLESGSSYNEQFF.

This chain links TRBV20-1 with TRBJ2-3, with a weak D call TRBD2 (5 bases). Trimming stripped 1 base from V and 0 bases from J, with 14 bases between. Per germline, CDR1 DFQATT and CDR2 SNEGSKA (reference sequence). The CDR3 contains 16 residues. The CDR3: CSARGPRASSTDTQYF. The DNA of the CDR3 is TGCAGTGCTAGAGGCCCGCGGGCTTCAAGCACAGATACGCAGTATTTT.

This clonotype was recorded at least ten times. This sequence joins TRBV18 and TRBJ2-5; D not resolved. Germline lookup yields CDR1 KGHSH and CDR2 LQKENI. This CDR3 is 11 amino acids long. V shed 8 bases and J shed 5 bases, with 9 bases lying between them. The CDR3 loop is CASSPGETQYF. The CDR3 bases are TGTGCCAGCAGCCCCGGGGAGACCCAGTACTTC.

This clonotype occurred a few times. The CDR3 loop reads CASSYSHPGHRTGELFF. CDR3 sequence (DNA): TGTGCCAGCAGTTACTCGCACCCAGGTCACAGGACCGGGGAGCTGTTTTTT. The chain couples TRBV6-5 to TRBJ2-2; weak D call: TRBD1 (5 bases). V dropped 0 bases and J dropped 5 bases, with 16 bases sitting between them. This CDR3 comprises 17 residues. In germline, CDR1 is MNHEY, CDR2 SVGAGI.

This clonotype was seen more than once but under ten times. This sequence joins TRBV20-1 and TRBJ1-5; possible D gene TRBD1, 5 bases. Germline lookup yields CDR1 DFQATT and CDR2 SNEGSKA (reference sequence). The CDR3 consists of 15 residues. V was shortened by 1 base and J by 5 bases, with 15 bases between the two germline ends. For the CDR3, the DNA is TGCAGTGCTAGAGCCGTCGGCAGGGCGGATCAGCCCCAGCATTTT. Protein product: CSARAVGRADQPQHF.

The genes are TRBV19 and TRBJ2-5, with no clear D. The CDR3 loop spans 15 amino acids. The germline V and J ends were trimmed by 1 base and 2 bases, with 11 bases remaining between them. The germline gives CDR1 LNHDA, CDR2 SQIVND (reference sequence). The chain's CDR3 is CASSIVAQPQETQYF. The CDR3 DNA is TGTGCCAGTAGTATAGTGGCACAGCCTCAAGAGACCCAGTACTTC.

This clonotype was seen more than once but under ten times. J is TRBJ2-2 and V is TRBV20-1; 9 bases match TRBD2. V was pared by 3 bases and J by 0 bases, with 14 bases of the junction left unmatched. The length of the CDR3 is 19 residues. In germline, CDR1 is DFQATT, CDR2 SNEGSKA (reference sequence). DNA of the CDR3: TGCAGTGCTAGGAGTTTTACCGCGGGAGGGCCTGCGAACACCGGGGAGCTGTTTTTT. Protein product: CSARSFTAGGPANTGELFF.

This clonotype was recorded a few times. The V gene is TRBV5-6, the J gene TRBJ2-1; 7 nucleotides match TRBD2. Trimming took 5 bases from V and 7 from J; bases not matched to a gene: 3. This CDR3 spans 12 amino acids. CDR1 SGHDT and CDR2 YYEEEE come from the germline V gene. The DNA of the CDR3 is TGTGCCAGCAGTGGGGGGGGGAATGAGCAGTTCTTC. As protein: CASSGGGNEQFF.

CDR3 sequence: CSARGLAGSRNEQFF. CDR3 nucleotide sequence: TGCAGTGCGCGAGGACTAGCGGGATCTCGCAATGAGCAGTTCTTC. The chain has TRBV20-1 and TRBJ2-1; 12 bases match TRBD2. Losses at the gene ends were 6 bases for V and 6 bases for J; bases not matched to a gene: 9. The germline CDR1 and CDR2 sequences are DFQATT and SNEGSKA (reference sequence). This CDR3 has 15 residues.

This clonotype turned up a few times. This chain joins TRBV4-3 and TRBJ2-5, with 7 nucleotides matching TRBD2. In germline, CDR1 is LGHNA, CDR2 YSLEER. The junction had 12 bases not matched to a gene; V was cut back by 4 bases and J by 7 bases. CDR3 size: 15 residues. The CDR3, as DNA: TGCGCCAGCAGCCGGGAGACTAGAGGGGAGGGGACCCAGTACTTC. This translates into CASSRETRGEGTQYF.

V gene TRBV20-1 combines with J gene TRBJ2-2, with D perhaps matching TRBD2 (7 bases). CDR3 length: 14 amino acids. The V gene lost 6 bases and the J gene lost 6 bases, with 17 bases spanning the gap. Germline CDR1 DFQATT, CDR2 SNEGSKA (reference sequence). The CDR3 spells CSATGRADAGELFF. The DNA of the CDR3 is TGCAGTGCAACAGGGAGGGCGGACGCCGGGGAGCTGTTTTTT.

The rearrangement uses TRBV6-5 and TRBJ2-3; either TRBD1 or TRBD2 may supply D (6 bases each). The CDR3 has 14 residues. V lost 2 bases and J lost 3, with 9 bases in between. Germline loops: CDR1 MNHEY, CDR2 SVGAGI. The CDR3, as DNA: TGTGCCAGCAGTTACCGGGGGCAAACAGATACGCAGTATTTT. This codes for CASSYRGQTDTQYF.

This chain connects TRBV6-4 to TRBJ2-3, with 13 bases fitting TRBD2. J was trimmed by 4 bases and V by 5 bases; bases with no gene match: 12. The CDR3 is 18 residues long. Germline V gene data show CDR1 as MRHNA and CDR2 as SNTAGT. As DNA, the CDR3 is TGTGCCAGCAGTCCCGGGACTAGCGGGAAGGTTTGGGCAGATACGCAGTATTTT. Its translation: CASSPGTSGKVWADTQYF.

This clonotype was found many times. Here the CDR3 reads CASSQNPAGLAGLETQYF. CDR3 sequence (DNA): TGTGCCAGCAGCCAAAACCCAGCGGGACTAGCGGGGTTGGAGACCCAGTACTTC. V usage is TRBV3-1 and J usage is TRBJ2-5; 13 bases agree with TRBD2. The CDR3 loop spans 18 amino acids. V dropped 2 bases and J dropped 5; count of bases not matched to a gene: 11. Germline loops: CDR1 LGHDT, CDR2 YNNKEL (reference sequence).

This clonotype was seen a few times. The chain employs TRBV7-9 and TRBJ2-1, with a weak D call TRBD1 (5 bases). The germline CDR1 and CDR2 sequences are SEHNR and FQNEAQ (reference sequence). With 5 bases removed from V and 2 bases from J, the gap between germline ends came to 13 bases. The CDR3 length is 15 residues. The CDR3 DNA follows: TGTGCCAGCAGCGACGACAGCCCGACCTACAATGAGCAGTTCTTC. Translating gives CASSDDSPTYNEQFF.

This clonotype was seen a few times. As DNA, the CDR3 is TGTGCCAGCAGCCCATCCGGACAGCGCACAGATACGCAGTATTTT. As protein: CASSPSGQRTDTQYF. V usage is TRBV9 and J usage is TRBJ2-3, with D possibly TRBD1 on 6 matching bases. The germline CDR1 and CDR2 sequences are SGDLS and YYNGEE. The CDR3 totals 15 residues. V lost 4 bases, J lost 1 base, and 13 bases lay in between.

V and J are TRBV11-1 and TRBJ2-2; 8 nucleotides match TRBD1. CDR3 length: 19 amino acids. The trim removed 5 bases at V and 4 bases at J, leaving 18 bases unmatched. From germline, CDR1 is SGHAT and CDR2 FQDESV (reference sequence). The CDR3 region is CASSPSPGQVTWGTGELFF. The CDR3 nucleotides read TGTGCCAGCAGCCCCTCGCCGGGACAGGTTACCTGGGGCACCGGGGAGCTGTTTTTT.

This clonotype was seen a few times. The J gene is TRBJ2-5, the V gene TRBV29-1, with D possibly being TRBD2 (5 bases). Germline lookup yields CDR1 SQVTM and CDR2 ANQGSEA. The CDR3 runs 14 residues. V shed 7 bases and J shed 4 bases, with 19 bases lying between them. The CDR3 nucleotides are TGCAGCGCCTCTACTGGGCTAGAGGGAGAGACCCAGTACTTC. Translating gives CSASTGLEGETQYF. Supplemented by reference TRBV29-1 and TRBJ2-5, the full variable domain reads SAVISQKPSRDICQRGTSLTIQCQVDSQVTMMFWYRQQPGQSLTLIATANQGSEATYESGFVIDKFPISRPNLTFSTLTVSNMSPEDSSIYLCSASTGLEGETQYFGPGTRLLVL.

The table lists this clonotype with a few counts. The rearrangement joins TRBV12-3 or TRBV12-4 to TRBJ2-1; possibly TRBD2 for D (6 bases). Trimming stripped 3 bases from V and 3 bases from J, with 9 bases between. The CDR3 covers 14 residues. The CDR3 here is CASSFGTLYNEQFF. The DNA of the CDR3 is TGTGCCAGCAGTTTTGGGACTCTCTACAATGAGCAGTTCTTC.

This clonotype was found many times. The chain couples TRBV6-2 or TRBV6-3 to TRBJ2-2; 10 bases match TRBD1. This CDR3 contains 15 residues. Looked up from germline, CDR1 is MNHEY and CDR2 is SVGEGT. V shed 2 bases, J shed 6 bases, and the junction held 3 bases outside the gene matches. The CDR3 DNA is TGTGCCAGCAGTTACCGAGGACAGGGGGCCGGGGAGCTGTTTTTT. This sequence encodes CASSYRGQGAGELFF.

This clonotype came up a few times. The chain joins TRBV5-6 to TRBJ2-2, with 10 bases lining up with TRBD1. V lost 0 bases to trimming and J lost 1 base; unmatched junction nucleotides: 3. The CDR3 sequence is 17 residues long. In germline, CDR1 is SGHDT, CDR2 YYEEEE. As DNA, the CDR3 is TGTGCCAGCAGCTTGGGACAGGGGGCTAGGAACACCGGGGAGCTGTTTTTT. Encoded protein: CASSLGQGARNTGELFF.

This clonotype was seen ten or more times. The rearrangement joins TRBV10-3 to TRBJ1-2; a possible D gene is TRBD1 (5 bases). Germline-derived CDR1 and CDR2 are ENHRY and SYGVKD. This CDR3 is 15 amino acids long. V was cut by 3 bases and J by 8 bases, with 19 bases left in between. CDR3 DNA: TGTGCCATCAGTGACGGGGGTGGAAAGGTCCAGGGCTACACCTTC. It encodes CAISDGGGKVQGYTF.

This clonotype was counted many times. V is TRBV20-1 and J is TRBJ1-4, with 8 bases aligning to TRBD1. The CDR3 is made up of 13 amino acids. The ends lost 5 bases at V and 7 bases at J; junction bases unmatched: 6. The V gene's germline CDR1 is DFQATT and CDR2 SNEGSKA (reference sequence). The CDR3 DNA follows: TGCAGTGCTGAAGGGGACAGGACTGAAAAACTGTTTTTT. Its protein product is CSAEGDRTEKLFF.